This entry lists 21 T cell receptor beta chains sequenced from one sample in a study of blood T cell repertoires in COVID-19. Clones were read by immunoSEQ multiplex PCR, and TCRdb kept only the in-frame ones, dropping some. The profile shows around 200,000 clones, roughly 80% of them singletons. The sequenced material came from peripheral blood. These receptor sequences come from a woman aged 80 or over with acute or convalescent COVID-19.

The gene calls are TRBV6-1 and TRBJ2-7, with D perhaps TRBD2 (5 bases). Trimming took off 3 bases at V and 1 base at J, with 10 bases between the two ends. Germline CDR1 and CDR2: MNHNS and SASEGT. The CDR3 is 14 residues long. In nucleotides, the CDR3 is TGTGCCAGCAGTGACCGGGGTCCGTCCTACGAGCAGTACTTC. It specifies CASSDRGPSYEQYF.

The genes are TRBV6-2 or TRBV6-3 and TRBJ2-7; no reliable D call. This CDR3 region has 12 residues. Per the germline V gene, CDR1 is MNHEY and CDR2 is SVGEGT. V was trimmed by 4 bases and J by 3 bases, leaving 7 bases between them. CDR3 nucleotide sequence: TGTGCCAGCAGTTCCTATCTCTACGAGCAGTACTTC. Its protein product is CASSSYLYEQYF.

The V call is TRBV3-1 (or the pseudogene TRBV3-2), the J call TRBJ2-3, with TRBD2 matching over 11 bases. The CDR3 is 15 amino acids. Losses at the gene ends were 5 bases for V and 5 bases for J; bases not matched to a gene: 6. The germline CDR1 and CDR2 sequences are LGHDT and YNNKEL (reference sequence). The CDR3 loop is CASSLAGGPGDTQYF. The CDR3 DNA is TGTGCCAGCAGCTTAGCGGGAGGGCCCGGAGATACGCAGTATTTT.

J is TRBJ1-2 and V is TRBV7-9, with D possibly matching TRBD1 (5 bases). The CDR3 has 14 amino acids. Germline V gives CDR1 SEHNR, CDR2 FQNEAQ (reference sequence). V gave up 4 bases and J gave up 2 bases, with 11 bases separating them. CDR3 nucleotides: TGTGCCAGCAGCTCACTGACAGAGAACTATGGCTACACCTTC. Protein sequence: CASSSLTENYGYTF.

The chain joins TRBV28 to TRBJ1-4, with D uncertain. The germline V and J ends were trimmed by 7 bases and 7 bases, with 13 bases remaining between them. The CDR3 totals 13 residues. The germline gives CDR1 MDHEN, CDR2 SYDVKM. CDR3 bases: TGTGCCAGCACCCCCCCTAGTGGTGAAAAACTGTTTTTT. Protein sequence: CASTPPSGEKLFF. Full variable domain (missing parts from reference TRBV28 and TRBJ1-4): DVKVTQSSRYLVKRTGEKVFLECVQDMDHENMFWYRQDPGLGLRLIYFSYDVKMKEKGDIPEGYSVSREKKERFSLILESASTNQTSMYLCASTPPSGEKLFFGSGTQLSVL.

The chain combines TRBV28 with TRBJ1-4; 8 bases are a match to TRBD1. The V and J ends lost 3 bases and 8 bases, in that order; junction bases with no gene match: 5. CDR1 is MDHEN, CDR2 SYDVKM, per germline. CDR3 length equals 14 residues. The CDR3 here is CASSLDRVREKLFF. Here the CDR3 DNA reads TGTGCCAGCAGTTTGGACAGGGTTAGGGAAAAACTGTTTTTT.

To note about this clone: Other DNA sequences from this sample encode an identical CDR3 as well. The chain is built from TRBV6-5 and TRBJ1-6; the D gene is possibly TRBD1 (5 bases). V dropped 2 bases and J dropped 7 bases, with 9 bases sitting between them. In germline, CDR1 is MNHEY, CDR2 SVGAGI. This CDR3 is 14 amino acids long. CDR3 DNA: TGTGCCAGCAGTTACGGGCAGGGCAATTCACCCCTCCACTTT. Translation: CASSYGQGNSPLHF.

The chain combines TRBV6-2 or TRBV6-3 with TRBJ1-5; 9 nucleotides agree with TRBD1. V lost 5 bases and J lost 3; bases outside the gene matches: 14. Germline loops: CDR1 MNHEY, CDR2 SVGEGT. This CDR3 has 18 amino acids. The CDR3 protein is CASSPGQGRGGFNQPQHF. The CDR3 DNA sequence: TGTGCCAGCAGTCCGGGACAGGGTCGAGGCGGATTCAATCAGCCCCAGCATTTT.

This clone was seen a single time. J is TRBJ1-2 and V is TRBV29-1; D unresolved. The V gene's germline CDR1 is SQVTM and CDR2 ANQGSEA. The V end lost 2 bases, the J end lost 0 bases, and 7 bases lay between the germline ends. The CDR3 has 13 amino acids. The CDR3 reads CSVEPKANYGYTF. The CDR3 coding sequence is TGCAGCGTTGAACCTAAAGCTAACTATGGCTACACCTTC.

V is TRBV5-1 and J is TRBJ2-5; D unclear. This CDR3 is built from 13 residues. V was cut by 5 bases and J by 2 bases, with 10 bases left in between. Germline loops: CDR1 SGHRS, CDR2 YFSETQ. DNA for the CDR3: TGCGCCAGCAGTTACTCCGGGCAAGAGACCCAGTACTTC. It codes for CASSYSGQETQYF. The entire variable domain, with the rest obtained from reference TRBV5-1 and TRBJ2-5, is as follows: KAGVTQTPRYLIKTRGQQVTLSCSPISGHRSVSWYQQTPGQGLQFLFEYFSETQRNKGNFPGRFSGRQFSNSRSEMNVSTLELGDSALYLCASSYSGQETQYFGPGTRLLVL.

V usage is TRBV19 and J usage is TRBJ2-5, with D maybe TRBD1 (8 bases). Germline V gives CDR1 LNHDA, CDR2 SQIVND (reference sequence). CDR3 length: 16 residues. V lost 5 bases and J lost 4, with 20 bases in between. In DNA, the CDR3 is TGTGCCAGTAGTCTAGGGGCTAGCGGACAGGGAGAGACCCAGTACTTC. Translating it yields CASSLGASGQGETQYF.

CDR3 DNA sequence: TGTGCCAGCAGTCCGGACTGGGCAGAGCAGTTCTTC. Residues: CASSPDWAEQFF. The chain recombines TRBV7-6 with TRBJ2-1; the D gene is possibly TRBD2 (5 bases). CDR1 and CDR2 from the germline V gene are SGHVS and FNYEAQ. V was trimmed by 6 bases and J by 10 bases, leaving 13 bases between them. The CDR3 extends over 12 amino acids.

The CDR3 DNA is TGTGCCAGCTCACCTGACCGGGGGGATCATCAGCCCCAGCATTTT. This gives the protein CASSPDRGDHQPQHF. The genes are TRBV18 and TRBJ1-5, with a tentative D call TRBD1 (5 bases). In germline, CDR1 is KGHSH, CDR2 LQKENI. V shed 3 bases and J shed 5 bases, with 14 bases lying between them. The length of the CDR3 is 15 residues.

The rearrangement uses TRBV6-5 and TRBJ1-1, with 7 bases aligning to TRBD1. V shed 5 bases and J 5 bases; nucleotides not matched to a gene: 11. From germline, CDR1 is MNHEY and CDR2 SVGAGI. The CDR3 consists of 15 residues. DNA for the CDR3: TGTGCCAGCAGTCCGACAGGGCGGGAAGGAACTGAAGCTTTCTTT. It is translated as CASSPTGREGTEAFF.

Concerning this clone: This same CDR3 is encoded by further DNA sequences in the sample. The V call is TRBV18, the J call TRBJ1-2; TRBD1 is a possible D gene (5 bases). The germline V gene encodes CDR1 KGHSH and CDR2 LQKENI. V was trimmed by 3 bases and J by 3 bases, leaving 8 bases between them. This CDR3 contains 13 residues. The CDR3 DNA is TGTGCCAGCTCACCCGGCAGGGACTATGGCTACACCTTC. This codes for CASSPGRDYGYTF.

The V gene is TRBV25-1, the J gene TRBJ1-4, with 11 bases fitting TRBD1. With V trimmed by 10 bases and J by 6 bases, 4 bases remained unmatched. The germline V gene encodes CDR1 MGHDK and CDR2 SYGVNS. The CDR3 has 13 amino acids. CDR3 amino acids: CATSGQGDEKLFF. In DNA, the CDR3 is TGTGCCACCTCGGGACAGGGGGATGAAAAACTGTTTTTT.

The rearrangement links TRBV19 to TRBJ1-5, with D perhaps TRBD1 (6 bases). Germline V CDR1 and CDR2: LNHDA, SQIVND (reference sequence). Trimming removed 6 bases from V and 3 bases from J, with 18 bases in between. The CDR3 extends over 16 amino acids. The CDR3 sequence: CASRRNRELLNQPQHF. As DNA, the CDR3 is TGTGCCAGTAGGAGAAACAGGGAACTTCTCAATCAGCCCCAGCATTTT.

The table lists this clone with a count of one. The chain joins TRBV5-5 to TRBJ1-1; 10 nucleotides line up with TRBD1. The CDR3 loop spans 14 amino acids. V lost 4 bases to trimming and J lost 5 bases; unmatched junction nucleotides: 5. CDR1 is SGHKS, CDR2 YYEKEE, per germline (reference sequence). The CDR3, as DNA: TGTGCCAGCAGCCCCGGGACAGGGGAGACTGAAGCTTTCTTT. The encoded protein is CASSPGTGETEAFF.

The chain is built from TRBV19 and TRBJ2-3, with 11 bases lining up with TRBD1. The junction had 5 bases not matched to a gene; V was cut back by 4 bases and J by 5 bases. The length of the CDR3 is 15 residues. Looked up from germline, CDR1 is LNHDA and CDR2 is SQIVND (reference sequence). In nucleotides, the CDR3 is TGTGCCAGTAGTAAGGGACAGGGGGGATTAGATACGCAGTATTTT. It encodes CASSKGQGGLDTQYF.

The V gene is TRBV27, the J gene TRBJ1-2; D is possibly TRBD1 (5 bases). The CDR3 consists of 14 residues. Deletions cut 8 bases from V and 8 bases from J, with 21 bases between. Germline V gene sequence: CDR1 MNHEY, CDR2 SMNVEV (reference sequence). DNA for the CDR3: TGTGCCAGCGGGCCAAGGGGAGGGGCACACGGCTACACCTTC. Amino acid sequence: CASGPRGGAHGYTF.

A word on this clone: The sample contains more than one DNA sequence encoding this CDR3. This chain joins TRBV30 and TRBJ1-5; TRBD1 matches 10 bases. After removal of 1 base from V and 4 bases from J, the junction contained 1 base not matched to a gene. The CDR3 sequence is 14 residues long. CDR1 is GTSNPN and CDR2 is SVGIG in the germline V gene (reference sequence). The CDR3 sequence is CAWSGTGGNQPQHF. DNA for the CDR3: TGTGCCTGGAGTGGGACAGGGGGGAATCAGCCCCAGCATTTT.